Below are 21 T cell receptor beta chains sequenced from a single sample in a study of CD8+CD57+ T cells in acquired aplastic anemia. The template for TCR beta VDJ and CDR3 sequence profiling was genomic DNA. TCRdb processed the reads anew with MiXCR; each CDR3 protein has one entry. The table has roughly 170,000 distinct CDR3 sequences, 48% seen once. Patients sequenced had flow cytometry evidence of CD8+CD57+ cell expansion. Sequences were obtained from sorted CD4+, CD8+, or CD8+CD57+ T cells (not recorded which) from PBMCs. These receptors all come from a human donor with aplastic anemia.

The chain uses TRBV20-1 and TRBJ1-4, with 7 bases fitting TRBD1. After removal of 5 bases from V and 7 bases from J, the junction contained 10 bases not matched to a gene. This CDR3 has 14 amino acids. Germline V gene data show CDR1 as DFQATT and CDR2 as SNEGSKA (reference sequence). CDR3 loop: CSAPTGTAGEKLFF. In DNA, the CDR3 is TGCAGTGCTCCAACCGGGACAGCAGGTGAAAAACTGTTTTTT.

The chain uses TRBV28 and TRBJ2-3, with D possibly TRBD1 on 6 matching bases. Trimming took 7 bases from V and 5 from J, leaving 19 bases between them. This CDR3 is built from 15 residues. Germline V lookup: CDR1 MDHEN, CDR2 SYDVKM. CDR3 region: CASTELGATRDTQYF. In DNA form, the CDR3 reads TGTGCCAGCACTGAATTGGGGGCCACACGAGATACGCAGTATTTT. Together with reference TRBV28 and TRBJ2-3, the CDR3 gives the full variable domain: DVKVTQSSRYLVKRTGEKVFLECVQDMDHENMFWYRQDPGLGLRLIYFSYDVKMKEKGDIPEGYSVSREKKERFSLILESASTNQTSMYLCASTELGATRDTQYFGPGTRLTVL.

In this sample, this clonotype turned up a few times. The chain employs TRBV30 and TRBJ1-5, with 7 bases aligning to TRBD1. The CDR3 runs to 14 residues. With 3 bases clipped from V and 4 bases from J, the junction kept 6 bases outside the gene matches. CDR1 GTSNPN and CDR2 SVGIG come from the germline V gene (reference sequence). The chain's CDR3 is CAWSWTGGNQPQHF. CDR3 bases: TGTGCCTGGAGCTGGACAGGTGGGAATCAGCCCCAGCATTTT.

V is TRBV29-1 and J is TRBJ2-7; unclear D gene. The ends were cut back, 5 bases at V and 4 bases at J, with 15 bases in the middle. The CDR3 has 13 residues. Looked up from germline, CDR1 is SQVTM and CDR2 is ANQGSEA. The DNA for the CDR3 is TGCAGCGTTTCGATCGGGTTGTCGTACGAGCAGTACTTC. It translates to CSVSIGLSYEQYF.

This clonotype was counted only a few times. The gene calls are TRBV19 and TRBJ2-5; D may match TRBD1 or TRBD2 (5 bases each). The CDR3 runs 14 residues. CDR1 and CDR2 from the germline V gene are LNHDA and SQIVND (reference sequence). The V gene lost 3 bases and the J gene lost 2 bases, with 10 bases spanning the gap. The CDR3 DNA reads as TGTGCCAGTAGTATCGGGACGGCGCAAGAGACCCAGTACTTC. Translation: CASSIGTAQETQYF.

On this clonotype: Given a much more abundant clone one base away, this may be a read error. The CDR3 coding sequence is TGTGCCACCAGCAGAGAGACAGGGGGCACCGGGGAGCTGTTTTTT. Protein product: CATSRETGGTGELFF. The chain employs TRBV15 and TRBJ2-2, with 9 nucleotides matching TRBD1. The CDR3 extends over 15 amino acids. The germline V gene has CDR1 LNHNV and CDR2 YYDKDF (reference sequence). Trimming removed 0 bases from V and 4 bases from J; junction bases left unmatched: 0.

CDR3 bases: TGTGCCATCAGTGAAAGACAGGGGGCCATTCAGCCCCAGCATTTT. Its translation is CAISERQGAIQPQHF. The chain employs TRBV10-3 and TRBJ1-5; 10 bases align to TRBD1. Looked up from germline, CDR1 is ENHRY and CDR2 is SYGVKD. The CDR3 extends over 15 amino acids. Germline trimming cut 3 bases from V and 6 bases from J; bases unmatched to any gene: 5.

J is TRBJ1-1 and V is TRBV2; maybe TRBD1 (5 bases). The germline V gene encodes CDR1 SNHLY and CDR2 FYNNEI. The CDR3 is 14 residues long. The germline V and J ends were trimmed by 1 base and 7 bases, with 13 bases remaining between them. CDR3 nucleotide sequence: TGTGCCAGCAGTGAAGTCCGGGTGACAGTTGAAGCTTTCTTT. Residues: CASSEVRVTVEAFF.

The rearrangement links TRBV15 to TRBJ2-7; D possibly matches TRBD1 or TRBD2 (5 bases each). V lost 0 bases to trimming and J lost 5 bases, with 8 bases between them. The CDR3 totals 13 residues. From germline, CDR1 is LNHNV and CDR2 YYDKDF (reference sequence). The CDR3 coding sequence is TGTGCCACCAGCAGAGATGGGGACCACGAGCAGTACTTC. Protein: CATSRDGDHEQYF.

The chain's CDR3 is CSAWGGSAGSYNEQFF. In DNA form, the CDR3 reads TGCAGTGCGTGGGGCGGGAGCGCCGGCTCCTACAATGAGCAGTTCTTC. This rearrangement joins TRBV20-1 to TRBJ2-1, with TRBD2 matching 7 bases. The CDR3 runs 16 residues. The germline V gene has CDR1 DFQATT and CDR2 SNEGSKA (reference sequence). Germline trimming cut 6 bases from V and 0 bases from J; bases unmatched to any gene: 11.

As regards this clonotype: The junction departs from the called germline gene at one end, perhaps through a read error. The chain combines TRBV10-1 with TRBJ2-1, with 7 bases matching TRBD2. Germline V gives CDR1 WNHNN, CDR2 SYGVQD (reference sequence). The length of the CDR3 is 15 residues. CDR3 region: CASSELRGTLNEHFF. CDR3 bases: TGCGCCAGCAGTGAGTTGCGGGGGACGCTAAATGAGCATTTCTTC.

V usage is TRBV28 and J usage is TRBJ2-1; tentatively, D is TRBD1 (5 bases). Germline V gene sequence: CDR1 MDHEN, CDR2 SYDVKM. The CDR3 contains 15 residues. V lost 3 bases and J 2 bases, leaving 11 bases between the germline ends. CDR3 protein: CASSLAGLPYNEQFF. In DNA form, the CDR3 reads TGTGCCAGCAGTTTGGCAGGGCTCCCCTACAATGAGCAGTTCTTC. Variable domain in full (rest from reference TRBV28 and TRBJ2-1): DVKVTQSSRYLVKRTGEKVFLECVQDMDHENMFWYRQDPGLGLRLIYFSYDVKMKEKGDIPEGYSVSREKKERFSLILESASTNQTSMYLCASSLAGLPYNEQFFGPGTRLTVL.

With respect to this clonotype: A much bigger clone sits one base away, suggesting this may be a read error. The CDR3 DNA is TGTGCCAGCAGTTACGATGGGGGCTCTGGAAACACCATATATTTT. It codes for CASSYDGGSGNTIYF. The rearrangement links TRBV6-5 to TRBJ1-3, with D perhaps TRBD1 (5 bases). Trimming shortened V by 2 bases and J by 0 bases, and 8 bases separated the two germline ends. CDR1 and CDR2 from the germline V gene are MNHEY and SVGAGI. This CDR3 comprises 15 residues.

The rearrangement joins TRBV12-5 to TRBJ2-2, with D possibly TRBD2 on 5 matching bases. The CDR3 is 15 residues long. Trimming pared 4 bases from V and 7 bases from J, leaving 16 bases between. The germline CDR1 and CDR2 sequences are LGHNT and FRNRAP. DNA for the CDR3: TGTGCTAGTGGTTCCTTGGGCGCTGGAGGCGGGGAGCTGTTTTTT. Protein product: CASGSLGAGGGELFF.

V gene TRBV12-3 or TRBV12-4 combines with J gene TRBJ1-3; D possibly corresponds to TRBD1 (5 bases). V lost 6 bases and J lost 5, with 17 bases in between. CDR3 length: 15 amino acids. CDR3 sequence (DNA): TGTGCCAGCAGGGGGGAGGGAAGGCACCGAAACACCATATATTTT. Translation: CASRGEGRHRNTIYF.

Worth noting for this clonotype: The conserved final phenylalanine or tryptophan is absent from the CDR3, which likely points to a read error. It is unclear where the CDR3 begins or ends on the DNA, so no DNA is shown, and the CDR3 is as TCRdb lists it. The chain is built from TRBV24-1 and TRBJ2-1; the D call of TRBD1 is as the table states it, not checked on the DNA. Looked up from germline, CDR1 is KGHDR and CDR2 is SFDVKD. The CDR3 is made up of 10 amino acids, end residues included. The chain's CDR3 is CATSDKPGRR.

There are a few counts of this clonotype. The rearrangement links TRBV7-2 to TRBJ2-1; 7 nucleotides line up with TRBD1. Germline CDR1 is SGHTA and CDR2 is FQGNSA. Trimming took 0 bases from V and 8 from J; bases not matched to a gene: 7. The CDR3 extends over 15 amino acids. The CDR3: CASSLAQGKGYEQFF. The CDR3 nucleotides read TGTGCCAGCAGCTTAGCACAGGGGAAGGGGTATGAGCAGTTCTTC.

Details on this clonotype: At one end, the junction sequence differs from germline, possibly due to a read error. This chain uses TRBV20-1 with TRBJ1-1; tentatively, D is TRBD1 (5 bases). The CDR3 runs to 13 residues. Germline V gene sequence: CDR1 DFQATT, CDR2 SNEGSKA (reference sequence). CDR3 nucleotide sequence: TGCAGTGCTAGAGGCCTGGGGCGCAGCGAAGCTCTCTTT. Amino acids: CSARGLGRSEALF.

In its sample, this clonotype was seen once. The chain combines TRBV6-4 with TRBJ2-1, with D possibly TRBD2 on 5 matching bases. Germline V lookup: CDR1 MRHNA, CDR2 SNTAGT. This CDR3 is 13 amino acids long. Trimming pared 3 bases from V and 5 bases from J, leaving 8 bases between. CDR3 protein: CASSEPGNNEQFF. In DNA, the CDR3 is TGTGCCAGCAGTGAACCGGGAAACAATGAGCAGTTCTTC.

This CDR3 reads CATSDSALGEQYF. The CDR3 nucleotides read TGTGCCACCAGTGATTCGGCCTTGGGGGAGCAGTACTTC. The V and J genes are TRBV24-1 and TRBJ2-7, with D unresolved. The ends were cut back, 2 bases at V and 7 bases at J, with 11 bases in the middle. Germline lookup yields CDR1 KGHDR and CDR2 SFDVKD. The CDR3 runs to 13 residues.

This clonotype has at least ten counts. The chain recombines TRBV5-1 with TRBJ1-2; a possible D gene is TRBD1 (5 bases). V dropped 4 bases and J dropped 3 bases, with 16 bases sitting between them. Germline lookup yields CDR1 SGHRS and CDR2 YFSETQ. CDR3 length equals 15 residues. The CDR3 sequence is CASSPGPAPHYGYTF. CDR3 DNA: TGCGCCAGCAGCCCGGGACCTGCGCCCCACTATGGCTACACCTTC.